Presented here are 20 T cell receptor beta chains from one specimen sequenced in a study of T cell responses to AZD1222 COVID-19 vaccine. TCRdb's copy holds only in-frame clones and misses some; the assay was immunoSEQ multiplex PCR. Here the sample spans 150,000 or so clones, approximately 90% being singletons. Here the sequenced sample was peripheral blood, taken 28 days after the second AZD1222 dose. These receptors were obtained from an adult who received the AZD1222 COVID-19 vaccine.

CDR3 nucleotides: TGTGCCATCAGTCCAACTAGCGGGATCGAGCAGTACTTC. Amino acids: CAISPTSGIEQYF. V usage is TRBV10-3 and J usage is TRBJ2-7; TRBD2 matches at 10 bases. This CDR3 region has 13 residues. The ends lost 5 bases at V and 6 bases at J; junction bases unmatched: 4. Germline V gene lookup returns CDR1 ENHRY and CDR2 SYGVKD.

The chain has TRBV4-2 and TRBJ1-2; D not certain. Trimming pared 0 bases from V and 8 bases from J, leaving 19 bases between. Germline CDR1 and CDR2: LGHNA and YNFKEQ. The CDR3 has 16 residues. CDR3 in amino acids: CASSQDPGVRGGGYTF. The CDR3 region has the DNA TGTGCCAGCAGCCAAGATCCCGGGGTCCGTGGAGGAGGCTACACCTTC.

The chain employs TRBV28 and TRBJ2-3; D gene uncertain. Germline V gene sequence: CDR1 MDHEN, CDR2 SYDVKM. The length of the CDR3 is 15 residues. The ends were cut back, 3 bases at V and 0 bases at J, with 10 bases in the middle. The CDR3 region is CASSFRRSSTDTQYF. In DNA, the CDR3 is TGTGCCAGCAGTTTTCGTCGGTCTAGCACAGATACGCAGTATTTT.

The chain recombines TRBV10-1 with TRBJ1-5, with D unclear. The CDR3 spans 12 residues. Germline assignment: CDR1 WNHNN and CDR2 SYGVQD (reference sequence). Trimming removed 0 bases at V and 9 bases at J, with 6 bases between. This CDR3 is CASSESSRPQHF. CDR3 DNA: TGCGCCAGCAGTGAGTCGAGCCGGCCCCAGCATTTT.

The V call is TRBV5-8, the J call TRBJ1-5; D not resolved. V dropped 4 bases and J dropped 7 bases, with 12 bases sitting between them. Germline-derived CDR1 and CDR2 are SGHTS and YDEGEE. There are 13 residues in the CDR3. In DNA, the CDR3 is TGTGCCAGCAGCCCGGGCTTGGGGCAGCCCCAGCATTTT. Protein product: CASSPGLGQPQHF. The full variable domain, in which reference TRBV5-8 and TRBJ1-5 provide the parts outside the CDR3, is EAGVTQSPTHLIKTRGQQATLRCSPISGHTSVYWYQQALGLGLQFLLWYDEGEERNRGNFPPRFSGRQFPNYSSELNVNALELEDSALYLCASSPGLGQPQHFGDGTRLSIL.

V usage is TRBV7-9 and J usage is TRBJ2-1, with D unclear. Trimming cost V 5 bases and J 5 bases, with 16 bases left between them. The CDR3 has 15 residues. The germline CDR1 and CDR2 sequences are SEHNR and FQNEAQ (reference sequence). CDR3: CASSLPRRADNEQFF. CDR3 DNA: TGTGCCAGCAGCCTACCGCGAAGGGCCGACAATGAGCAGTTCTTC.

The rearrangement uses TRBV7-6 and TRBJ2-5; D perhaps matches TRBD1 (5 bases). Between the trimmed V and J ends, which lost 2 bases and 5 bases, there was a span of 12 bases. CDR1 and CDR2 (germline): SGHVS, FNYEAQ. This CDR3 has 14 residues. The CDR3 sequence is CASSLRNPGETQYF. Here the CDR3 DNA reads TGTGCCAGCAGCTTACGTAACCCAGGGGAGACCCAGTACTTC. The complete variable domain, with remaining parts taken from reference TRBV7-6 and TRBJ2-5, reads GAGVSQSPRYKVTKRGQDVALRCDPISGHVSLYWYRQALGQGPEFLTYFNYEAQQDKSGLPNDRFSAERPEGSISTLTIQRTEQRDSAMYRCASSLRNPGETQYFGPGTRLLVL.

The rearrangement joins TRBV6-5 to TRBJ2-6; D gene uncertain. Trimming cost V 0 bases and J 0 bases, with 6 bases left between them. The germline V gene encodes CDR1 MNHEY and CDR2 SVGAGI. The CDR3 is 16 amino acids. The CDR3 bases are TGTGCCAGCAGTTACTCCCGACGCTCTGGGGCCAACGTCCTGACTTTC. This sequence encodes CASSYSRRSGANVLTF.

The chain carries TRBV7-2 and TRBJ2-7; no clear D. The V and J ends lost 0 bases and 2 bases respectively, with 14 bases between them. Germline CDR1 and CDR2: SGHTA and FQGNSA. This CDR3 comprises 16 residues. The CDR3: CASSLAGLDFAYEQYF. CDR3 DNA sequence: TGTGCCAGCAGCTTAGCTGGTCTAGATTTTGCCTACGAGCAGTACTTC.

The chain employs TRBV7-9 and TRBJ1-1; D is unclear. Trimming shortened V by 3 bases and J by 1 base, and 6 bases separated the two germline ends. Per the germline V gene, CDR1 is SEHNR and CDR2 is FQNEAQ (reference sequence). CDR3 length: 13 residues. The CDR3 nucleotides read TGTGCCAGCAGCTTCCGGGAGAACACTGAAGCTTTCTTT. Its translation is CASSFRENTEAFF. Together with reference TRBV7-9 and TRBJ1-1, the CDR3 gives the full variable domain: DTGVSQNPRHKITKRGQNVTFRCDPISEHNRLYWYRQTLGQGPEFLTYFQNEAQLEKSRLLSDRFSAERPKGSFSTLEIQRTEQGDSAMYLCASSFRENTEAFFGQGTRLTVV.

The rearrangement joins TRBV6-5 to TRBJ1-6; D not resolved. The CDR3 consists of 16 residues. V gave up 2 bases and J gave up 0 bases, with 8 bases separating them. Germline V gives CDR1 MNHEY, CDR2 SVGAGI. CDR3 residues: CASSYTRSSYNSPLHF. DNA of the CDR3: TGTGCCAGCAGTTACACCCGGAGCTCCTATAATTCACCCCTCCACTTT.

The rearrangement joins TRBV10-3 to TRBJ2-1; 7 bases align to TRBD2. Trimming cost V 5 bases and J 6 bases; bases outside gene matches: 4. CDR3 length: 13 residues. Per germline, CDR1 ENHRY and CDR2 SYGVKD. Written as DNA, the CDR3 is TGTGCCATCAGTCGGACTAGTCCCAATGAGCAGTTCTTC. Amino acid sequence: CAISRTSPNEQFF.

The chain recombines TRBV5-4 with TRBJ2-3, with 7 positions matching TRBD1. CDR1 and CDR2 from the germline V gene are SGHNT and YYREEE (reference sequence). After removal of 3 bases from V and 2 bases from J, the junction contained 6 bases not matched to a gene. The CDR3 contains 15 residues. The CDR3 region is CASSSSTGSTDTQYF. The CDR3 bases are TGTGCCAGCAGCTCTTCGACAGGGTCCACAGATACGCAGTATTTT.

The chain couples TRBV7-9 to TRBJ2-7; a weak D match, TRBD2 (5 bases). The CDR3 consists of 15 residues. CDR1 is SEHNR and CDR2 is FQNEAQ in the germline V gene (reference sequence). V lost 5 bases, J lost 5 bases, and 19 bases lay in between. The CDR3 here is CASSPPPSGFHEQYF. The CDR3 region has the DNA TGTGCCAGCAGCCCTCCTCCCTCGGGGTTCCACGAGCAGTACTTC.

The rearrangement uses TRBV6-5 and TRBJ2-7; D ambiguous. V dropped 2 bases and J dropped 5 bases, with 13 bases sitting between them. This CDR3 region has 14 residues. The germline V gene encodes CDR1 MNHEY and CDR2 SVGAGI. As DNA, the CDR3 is TGTGCCAGCAGTTACGCTCCTGGACCTAACGAGCAGTACTTC. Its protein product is CASSYAPGPNEQYF.

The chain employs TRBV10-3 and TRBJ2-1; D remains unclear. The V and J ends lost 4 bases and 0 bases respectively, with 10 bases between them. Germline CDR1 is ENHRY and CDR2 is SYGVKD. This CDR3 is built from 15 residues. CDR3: CAISGDSSSYNEQFF. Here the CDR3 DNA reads TGTGCCATCAGTGGGGATTCCAGCTCCTACAATGAGCAGTTCTTC.

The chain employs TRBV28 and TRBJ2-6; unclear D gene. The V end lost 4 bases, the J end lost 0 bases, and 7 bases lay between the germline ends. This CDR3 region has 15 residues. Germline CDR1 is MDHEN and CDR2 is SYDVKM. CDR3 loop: CASSSGSSGANVLTF. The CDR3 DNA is TGTGCCAGCAGTTCTGGGTCCTCTGGGGCCAACGTCCTGACTTTC.

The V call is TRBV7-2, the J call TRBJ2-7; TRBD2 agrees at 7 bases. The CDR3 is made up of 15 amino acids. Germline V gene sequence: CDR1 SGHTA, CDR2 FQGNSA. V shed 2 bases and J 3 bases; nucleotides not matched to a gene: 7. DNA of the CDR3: TGTGCCAGCAGCTTAACACTAGCGCCTAGCTACGAGCAGTACTTC. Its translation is CASSLTLAPSYEQYF.

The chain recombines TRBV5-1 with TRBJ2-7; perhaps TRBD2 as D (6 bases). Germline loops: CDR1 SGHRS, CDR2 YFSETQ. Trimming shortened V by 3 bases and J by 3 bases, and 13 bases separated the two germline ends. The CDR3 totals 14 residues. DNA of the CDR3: TGCGCCAGCAGCTCCGGGACTCTTAACTACGAGCAGTACTTC. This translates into CASSSGTLNYEQYF.

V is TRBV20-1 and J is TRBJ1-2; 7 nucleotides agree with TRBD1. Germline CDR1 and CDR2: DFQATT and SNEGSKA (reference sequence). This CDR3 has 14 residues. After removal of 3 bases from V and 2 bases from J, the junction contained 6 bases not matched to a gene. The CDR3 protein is CSASFAGGNYGYTF. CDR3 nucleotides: TGCAGTGCTAGTTTCGCAGGGGGAAACTATGGCTACACCTTC.